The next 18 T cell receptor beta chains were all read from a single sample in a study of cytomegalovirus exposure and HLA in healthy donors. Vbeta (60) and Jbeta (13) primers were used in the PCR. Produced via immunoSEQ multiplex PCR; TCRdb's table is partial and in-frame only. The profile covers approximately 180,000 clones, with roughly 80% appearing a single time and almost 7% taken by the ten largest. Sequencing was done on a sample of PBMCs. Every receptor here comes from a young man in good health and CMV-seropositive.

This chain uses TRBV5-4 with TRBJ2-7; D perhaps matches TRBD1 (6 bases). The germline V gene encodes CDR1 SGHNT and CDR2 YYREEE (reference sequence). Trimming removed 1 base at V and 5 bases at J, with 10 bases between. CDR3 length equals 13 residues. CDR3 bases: TGTGCCAGCAGCTTGCACAGGGTGGACGAGCAGTACTTC. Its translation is CASSLHRVDEQYF.

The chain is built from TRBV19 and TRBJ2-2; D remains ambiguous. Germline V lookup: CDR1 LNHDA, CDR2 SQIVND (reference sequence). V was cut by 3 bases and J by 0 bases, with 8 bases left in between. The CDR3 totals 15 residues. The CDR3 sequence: CASSIEASNTGELFF. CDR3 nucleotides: TGTGCCAGTAGTATCGAGGCCTCGAACACCGGGGAGCTGTTTTTT. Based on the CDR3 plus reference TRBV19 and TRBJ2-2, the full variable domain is DGGITQSPKYLFRKEGQNVTLSCEQNLNHDAMYWYRQDPGQGLRLIYYSQIVNDFQKGDIAEGYSVSREKKESFPLTVTSAQKNPTAFYLCASSIEASNTGELFFGEGSRLTVL.

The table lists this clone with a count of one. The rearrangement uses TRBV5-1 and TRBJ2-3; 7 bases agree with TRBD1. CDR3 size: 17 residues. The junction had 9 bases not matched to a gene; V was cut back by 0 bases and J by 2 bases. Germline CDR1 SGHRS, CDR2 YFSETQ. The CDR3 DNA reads TGCGCCAGCAGCTTGGTTACGGGGACAGCATTCACAGATACGCAGTATTTT. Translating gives CASSLVTGTAFTDTQYF.

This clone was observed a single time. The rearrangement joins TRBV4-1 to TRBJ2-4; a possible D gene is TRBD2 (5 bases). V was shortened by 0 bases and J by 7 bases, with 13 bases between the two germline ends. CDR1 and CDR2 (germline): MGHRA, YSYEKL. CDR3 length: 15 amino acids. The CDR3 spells CASSQDGDRENIQYF. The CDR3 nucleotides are TGCGCCAGCAGCCAAGACGGGGATAGAGAGAACATTCAGTACTTC.

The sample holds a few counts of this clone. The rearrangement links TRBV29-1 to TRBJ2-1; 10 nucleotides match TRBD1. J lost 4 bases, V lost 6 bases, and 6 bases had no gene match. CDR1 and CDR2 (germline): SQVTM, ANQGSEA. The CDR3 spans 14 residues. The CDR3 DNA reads TGCAGCGTCTTGGGACAGGGGTTTTACAATGAGCAGTTCTTC. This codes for CSVLGQGFYNEQFF.

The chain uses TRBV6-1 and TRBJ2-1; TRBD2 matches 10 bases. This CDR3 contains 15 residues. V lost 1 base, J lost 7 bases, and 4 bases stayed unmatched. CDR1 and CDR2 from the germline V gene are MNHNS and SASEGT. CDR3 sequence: CASSEESSGSNEQFF. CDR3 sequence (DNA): TGTGCCAGCAGTGAAGAGTCTAGCGGGAGTAATGAGCAGTTCTTC.

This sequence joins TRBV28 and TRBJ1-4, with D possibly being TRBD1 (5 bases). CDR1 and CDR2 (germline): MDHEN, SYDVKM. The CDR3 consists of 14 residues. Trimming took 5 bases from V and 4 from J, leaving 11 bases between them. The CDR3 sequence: CASSTPGVNEKLFF. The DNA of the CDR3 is TGTGCCAGCAGTACCCCGGGGGTTAATGAAAAACTGTTTTTT.

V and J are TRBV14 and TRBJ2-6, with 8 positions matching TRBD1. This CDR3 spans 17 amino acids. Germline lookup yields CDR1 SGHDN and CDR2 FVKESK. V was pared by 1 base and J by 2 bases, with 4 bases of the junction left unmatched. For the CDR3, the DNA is TGTGCCAGCAGCCAAGTAGGACAGGGAGCTGGGGCCAACGTCCTGACTTTC. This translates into CASSQVGQGAGANVLTF.

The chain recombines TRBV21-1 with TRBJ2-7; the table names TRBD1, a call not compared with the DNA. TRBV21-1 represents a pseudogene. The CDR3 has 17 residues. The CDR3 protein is CASSKDATRTGFYEQYF. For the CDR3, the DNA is TGTGCCAGCAGCAAAGACGCGACGAGGACAGGGTTCTACGAGCAGTACTTC.

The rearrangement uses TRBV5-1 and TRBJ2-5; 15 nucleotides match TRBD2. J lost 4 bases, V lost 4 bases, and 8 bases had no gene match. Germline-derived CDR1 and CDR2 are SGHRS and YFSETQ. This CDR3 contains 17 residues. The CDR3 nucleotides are TGCGCCAGCAGCCCTAGGACTAGCGGGAGGGAGGGAGAGACCCAGTACTTC. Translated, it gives CASSPRTSGREGETQYF.

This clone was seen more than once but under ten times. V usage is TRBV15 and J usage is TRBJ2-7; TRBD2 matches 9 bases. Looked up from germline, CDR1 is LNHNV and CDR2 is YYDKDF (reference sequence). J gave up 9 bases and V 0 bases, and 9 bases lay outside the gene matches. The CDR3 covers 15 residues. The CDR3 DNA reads TGTGCCACCAGCAGAGATGTTCGAGGACTAGCGATGCAGTACTTC. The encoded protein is CATSRDVRGLAMQYF.

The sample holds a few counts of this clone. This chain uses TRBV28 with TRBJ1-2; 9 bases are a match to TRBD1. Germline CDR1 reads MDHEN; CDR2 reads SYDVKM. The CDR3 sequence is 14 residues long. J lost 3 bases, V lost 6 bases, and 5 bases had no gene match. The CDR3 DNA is TGTGCCAGCAGCCAGGGACAGGGAGACTATGGCTACACCTTC. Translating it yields CASSQGQGDYGYTF.

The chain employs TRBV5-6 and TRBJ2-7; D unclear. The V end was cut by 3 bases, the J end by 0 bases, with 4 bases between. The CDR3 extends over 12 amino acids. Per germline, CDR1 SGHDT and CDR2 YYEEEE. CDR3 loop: CASSSSSYEQYF. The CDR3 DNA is TGTGCCAGCAGCTCCAGCTCCTACGAGCAGTACTTC.

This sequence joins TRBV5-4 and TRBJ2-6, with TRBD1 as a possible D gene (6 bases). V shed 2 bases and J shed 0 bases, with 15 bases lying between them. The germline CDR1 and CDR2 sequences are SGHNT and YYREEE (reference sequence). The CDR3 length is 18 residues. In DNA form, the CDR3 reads TGTGCCAGCAGCTTTTCCCGGACAGCACACTCTGGGGCCAACGTCCTGACTTTC. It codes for CASSFSRTAHSGANVLTF.

The CDR3 DNA follows: TGTGCAAGTCGCTTTCCTAGCGGGAGGGTCTTGGGTGGGGAGCAAGAGACCCAGTACTTC. Translated, it gives CASRFPSGRVLGGEQETQYF. The chain couples TRBV12-2 to TRBJ2-5; the table's TRBD2 call for D was not verified on the DNA. TRBV12-2 is a pseudogene segment. This CDR3 region has 20 residues.

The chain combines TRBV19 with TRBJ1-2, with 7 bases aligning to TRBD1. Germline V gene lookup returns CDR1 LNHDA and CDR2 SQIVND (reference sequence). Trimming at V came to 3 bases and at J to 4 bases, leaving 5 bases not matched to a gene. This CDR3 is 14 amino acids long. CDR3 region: CASSMRGLTYGYTF. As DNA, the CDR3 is TGTGCCAGTAGTATGAGGGGGCTGACCTATGGCTACACCTTC.

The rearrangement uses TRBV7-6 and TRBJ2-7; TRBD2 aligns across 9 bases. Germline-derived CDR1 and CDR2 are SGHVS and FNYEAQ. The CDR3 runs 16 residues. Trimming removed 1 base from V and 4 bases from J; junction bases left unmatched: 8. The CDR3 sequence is CASSLVSSGVVYEQYF. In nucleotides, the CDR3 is TGTGCCAGCAGCTTAGTCTCTAGCGGGGTAGTATACGAGCAGTACTTC.

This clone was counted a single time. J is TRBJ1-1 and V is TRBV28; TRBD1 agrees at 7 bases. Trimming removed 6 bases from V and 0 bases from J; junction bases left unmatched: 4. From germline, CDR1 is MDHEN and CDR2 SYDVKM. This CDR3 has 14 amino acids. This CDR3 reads CASRPGQLNTEAFF. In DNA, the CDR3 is TGTGCCAGCAGACCGGGACAGCTGAACACTGAAGCTTTCTTT.